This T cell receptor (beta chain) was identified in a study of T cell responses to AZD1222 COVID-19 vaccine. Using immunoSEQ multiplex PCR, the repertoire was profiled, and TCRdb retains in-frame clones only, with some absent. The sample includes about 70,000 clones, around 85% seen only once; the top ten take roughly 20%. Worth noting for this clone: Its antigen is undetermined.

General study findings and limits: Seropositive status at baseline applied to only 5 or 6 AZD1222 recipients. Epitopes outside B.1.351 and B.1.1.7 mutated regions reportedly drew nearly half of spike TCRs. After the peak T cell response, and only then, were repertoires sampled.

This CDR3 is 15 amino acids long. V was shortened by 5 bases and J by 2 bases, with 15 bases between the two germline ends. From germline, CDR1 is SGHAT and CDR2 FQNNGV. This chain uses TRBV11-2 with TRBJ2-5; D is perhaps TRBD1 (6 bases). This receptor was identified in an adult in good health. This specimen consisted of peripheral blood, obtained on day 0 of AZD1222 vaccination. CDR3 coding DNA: TGTGCCAGCAGCCACCCCACAGGGACACAAGAGACCCAGTACTTC. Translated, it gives CASSHPTGTQETQYF.